This TCR beta chain was captured in a study of PD-1 blockade in classical Hodgkin lymphoma (dated by TCRdb to 2019 to 2021). Study-level background: A peripheral blood immune signature of response to PD-1 blockade in classical Hodgkin lymphoma was defined using TCR beta sequencing and CyTOF.

The sample's time point label, in plain terms: newly diagnosed, previously untreated cHL patient sample. Magnetic negative selection with a Miltenyi CD4+ T cell isolation kit was used to purify CD4+ T cells from thawed PBMCs. To serve as a comparison group for the relapsed/refractory trial patients, PBMCs were sequenced from patients with newly diagnosed, previously untreated classical Hodgkin lymphoma. Peripheral blood was collected in 8 mL Vacutainer Cell Preparation Tubes, from which PBMCs were isolated by centrifugation and then cryopreserved. Purified CD4+ and CD8+ fractions were prepared only for cases in which an additional PBMC sample was available. Magnetically labelled cells were depleted on LS columns in a quadroMACS separator, and the flow-through was collected as the purified fraction. The Qiagen DNeasy kit was used to extract genomic DNA from unsorted PBMCs and from the negatively selected CD4+ and CD8+ fractions. TCR beta CDR3 regions were amplified by immunoSEQ multiplex PCR using primers annealing to V and J segments. Amplification bias was minimized using a synthetic immune receptor repertoire, and residual bias was removed computationally after sequencing. In the paper's pipeline: Repertoire diversity was quantified as the Shannon entropy index using custom Python scripts. Unsorted, CD4+ and CD8+ repertoires were analyzed separately, except for combined analyses in which CD4+ and CD8+ sequences were merged in silico. TCRdb retrieved this table from immuneACCESS and kept in-frame rearrangements only. Not all clones are present; in checked studies, unresolved V genes account for under half, and no reason is known for the remainder. The DNA was the basis for D and trimming; V, J and clone size are from that table. The sample table shows roughly 27,000 clones, and about 89% are seen once. The ten largest clones add up to around 0.33% of the sample.

Including cysteine and phenylalanine, the CDR3 has 15 amino acids. The read is trimmed to its CDR3 DNA, 45 bases read in frame from base 1. Trimming removed 2 bases from V and 7 bases from J; the gene matches leave 8 bases unexplained. As encoded in the germline V gene, CDR1 is SGHDT while CDR2 is YYEEEE. A note on this clone: Its specific antigen is unknown. No base-level quality is on record; no much larger clone is a single base apart.

Beyond this particular receptor, the publication reports: Baseline TCR diversity was reported as lower in newly diagnosed patients than in healthy donors, and lower still in relapsed/refractory patients. Only a single clinical trial cohort was studied, and what caused the repertoire differences, possibly disease activity or prior therapy, remained undefined.

This clonotype was sampled from a human donor with classical Hodgkin lymphoma. The sequenced sample was CD4+ T cells from blood. The chain employs TRBV5-6 and TRBJ1-4; 7 bases in the junction line up with TRBD1. The CDR3 sequence is CASSFTRGVGEKLFF. The bases are TGTGCCAGCAGCTTCACCAGGGGGGTTGGTGAAAAACTGTTTTTT.